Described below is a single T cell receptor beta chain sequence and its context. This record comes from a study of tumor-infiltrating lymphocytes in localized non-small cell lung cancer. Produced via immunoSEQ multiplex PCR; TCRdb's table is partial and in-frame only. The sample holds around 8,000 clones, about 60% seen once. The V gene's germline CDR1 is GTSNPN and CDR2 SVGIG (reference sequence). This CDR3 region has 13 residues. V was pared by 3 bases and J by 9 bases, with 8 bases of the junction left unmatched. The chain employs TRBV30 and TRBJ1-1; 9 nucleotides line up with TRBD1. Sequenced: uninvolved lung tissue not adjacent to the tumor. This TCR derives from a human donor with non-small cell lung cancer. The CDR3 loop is CAWRLGQGGKAFF. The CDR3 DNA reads TGTGCCTGGAGACTGGGACAGGGAGGTAAAGCTTTCTTT.